These T cell receptor beta chains were read from a single sample in a study of response to subunit inactivated influenza vaccine. Each CDR3 protein is one row after TCRdb ran MiXCR on the RT-PCR reads. The table includes around 750,000 distinct CDR3 sequences, over 20% detected once. Material: PBMCs from blood, obtained more than 4 days after vaccination. Receptors originate from a man between 45 and 60 years old who received an inactivated influenza vaccine. The CDR3 runs from the conserved cysteine through the conserved F or W. D genes are given only for firm matches. Clone size, where shown, is once, few, many, or a class for clones that have expanded.

J gene,V gene,clone size,D gene,CDR3 protein,CDR3 DNA
TRBJ2-7,TRBV15,few,NA,CATSRDRGNSYEQYF,TGTGCCACCAGCAGAGATCGGGGCAACTCCTACGAGCAGTACTTC
TRBJ2-7,TRBV20-1,NA,TRBD1,CSAKGGQGYEQYF,TGCAGTGCCAAAGGGGGACAGGGGTACGAGCAGTACTTC
TRBJ2-1,TRBV12-3/TRBV12-4,NA,TRBD2,CASSFYWSGSSYNEQFF,TGTGCCAGCAGCTTCTATTGGAGCGGGAGTTCCTACAATGAGCAGTTCTTC
TRBJ2-7,TRBV5-1,many,TRBD2,CASSPGLADYEQYF,TGCGCCAGCAGCCCAGGACTAGCGGACTACGAGCAGTACTTC
TRBJ1-1,TRBV9,NA,NA,CASSVGGLPGTEAFF,TGTGCCAGCAGCGTAGGAGGCCTGCCGGGGACTGAAGCTTTCTTT
TRBJ2-1,TRBV10-3,NA,TRBD2,CAISDSGLAGNEQFF,TGTGCCATCAGTGATTCGGGACTAGCGGGAAATGAGCAGTTCTTC
TRBJ2-7,TRBV5-1,many,NA,CASSFRDTSYEQYF,TGCGCCAGCAGCTTCCGGGACACGTCCTACGAGCAGTACTTC
TRBJ2-1,TRBV12-3/TRBV12-4,few,TRBD1,CASTLDRGHSYNEQFF,TGTGCCAGCACCTTAGACAGGGGGCACTCCTACAATGAGCAGTTCTTC
TRBJ2-3,TRBV5-6,NA,NA,CASSLRVIPDTQYF,TGTGCCAGCAGCTTACGGGTTATCCCAGATACGCAGTATTTT
TRBJ1-5,TRBV19,few,NA,CASHYRASSNQPQHF,TGTGCCAGCCATTACAGGGCGTCCAGCAATCAGCCCCAGCATTTT
TRBJ1-5,TRBV5-1,few,NA,CASSLTGRYDQPQHF,TGCGCCAGCAGCTTGACAGGGAGGTACGATCAGCCCCAGCATTTT
TRBJ2-1,TRBV25-1,NA,TRBD2,CASSEYAGGNEQFF,TGTGCCAGCAGTGAATATGCGGGGGGCAATGAGCAGTTCTTC
TRBJ2-4,TRBV20-1,few,TRBD1,CSARDMTGRDIQYF,TGCAGTGCTAGAGATATGACAGGGCGAGACATTCAGTACTTC
TRBJ2-5,TRBV20-1,few,TRBD2,CSARLLAGTQETQYF,TGCAGTGCTAGACTCCTAGCGGGGACTCAAGAGACCCAGTACTTC
TRBJ1-1,TRBV20-1,NA,NA,CSSRAGATEAFF,TGCTCCTCACGGGCAGGGGCGACTGAAGCTTTCTTT
TRBJ2-7,TRBV20-1,few,NA,CSGAPRGAQQYF,TGCAGTGGCGCCCCAAGGGGGGCACAGCAGTACTTC